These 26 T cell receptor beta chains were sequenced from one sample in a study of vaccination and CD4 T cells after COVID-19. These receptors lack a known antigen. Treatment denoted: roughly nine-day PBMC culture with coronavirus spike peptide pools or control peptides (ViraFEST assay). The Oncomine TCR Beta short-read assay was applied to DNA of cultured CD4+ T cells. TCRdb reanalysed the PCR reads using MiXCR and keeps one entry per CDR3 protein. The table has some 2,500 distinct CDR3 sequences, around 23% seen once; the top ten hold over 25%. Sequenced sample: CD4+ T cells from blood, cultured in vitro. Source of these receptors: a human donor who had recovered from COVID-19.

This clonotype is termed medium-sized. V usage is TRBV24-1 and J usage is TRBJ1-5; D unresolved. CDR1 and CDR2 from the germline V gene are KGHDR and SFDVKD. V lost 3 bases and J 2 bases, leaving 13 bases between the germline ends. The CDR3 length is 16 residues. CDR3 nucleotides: TGTGCCACCAGTGATCCACGAGTGGGCGGCAATCAGCCCCAGCATTTT. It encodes CATSDPRVGGNQPQHF.

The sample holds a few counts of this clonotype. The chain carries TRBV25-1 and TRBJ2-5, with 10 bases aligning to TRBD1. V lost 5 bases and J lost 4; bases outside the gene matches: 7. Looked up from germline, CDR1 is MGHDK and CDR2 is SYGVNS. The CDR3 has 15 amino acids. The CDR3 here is CASSKGQGKGETQYF. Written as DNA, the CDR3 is TGTGCCAGCAGTAAGGGACAGGGGAAAGGAGAGACCCAGTACTTC.

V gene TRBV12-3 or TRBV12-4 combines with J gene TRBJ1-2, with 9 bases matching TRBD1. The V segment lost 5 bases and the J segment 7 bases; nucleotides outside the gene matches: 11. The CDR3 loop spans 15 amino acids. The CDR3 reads CASSAGTGSYRGYTF. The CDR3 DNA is TGTGCCAGCAGTGCCGGGACAGGGTCGTATCGTGGCTACACCTTC.

CDR3 in DNA: TGTGCCAGCAGCTTAGGGGGACAGTCAAACTATGGCTACACCTTC. This sequence encodes CASSLGGQSNYGYTF. The chain carries TRBV7-2 and TRBJ1-2, with 7 bases fitting TRBD1. This CDR3 is 15 amino acids long. Trimming removed 1 base from V and 2 bases from J; junction bases left unmatched: 4. Looked up from germline, CDR1 is SGHTA and CDR2 is FQGNSA.

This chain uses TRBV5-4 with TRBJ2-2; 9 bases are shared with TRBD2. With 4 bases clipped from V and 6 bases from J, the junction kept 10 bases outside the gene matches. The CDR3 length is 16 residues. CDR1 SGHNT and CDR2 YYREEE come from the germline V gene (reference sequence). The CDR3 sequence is CASSPGAGGPSGELFF. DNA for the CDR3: TGTGCCAGCAGCCCAGGGGCGGGAGGGCCTTCCGGGGAGCTGTTTTTT.

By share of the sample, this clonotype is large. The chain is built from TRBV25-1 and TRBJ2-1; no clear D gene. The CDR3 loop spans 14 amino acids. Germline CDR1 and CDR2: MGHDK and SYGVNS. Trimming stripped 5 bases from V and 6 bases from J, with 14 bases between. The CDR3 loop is CASSPDLHSNEQFF. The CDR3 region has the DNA TGTGCCAGCAGTCCCGATTTGCATAGCAATGAGCAGTTCTTC.

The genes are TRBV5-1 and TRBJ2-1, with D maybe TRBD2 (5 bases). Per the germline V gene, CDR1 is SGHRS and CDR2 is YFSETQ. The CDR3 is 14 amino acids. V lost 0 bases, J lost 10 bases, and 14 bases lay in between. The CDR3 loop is CASSLGLTSGEQFF. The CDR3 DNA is TGCGCCAGCAGCTTGGGACTTACTTCGGGGGAGCAGTTCTTC.

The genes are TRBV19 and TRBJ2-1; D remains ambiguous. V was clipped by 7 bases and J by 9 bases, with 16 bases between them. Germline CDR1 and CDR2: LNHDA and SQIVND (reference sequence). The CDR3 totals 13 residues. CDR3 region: CASTRQPRGEQFF. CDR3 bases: TGTGCCAGTACTCGGCAGCCTCGAGGTGAGCAGTTCTTC.

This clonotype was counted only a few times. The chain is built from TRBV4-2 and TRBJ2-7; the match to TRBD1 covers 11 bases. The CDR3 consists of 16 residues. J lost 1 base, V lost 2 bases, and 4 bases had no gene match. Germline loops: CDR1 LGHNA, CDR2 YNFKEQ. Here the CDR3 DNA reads TGTGCCAGCAGCCAAATGGGGACAGGGGGGTCCTACGAGCAGTACTTC. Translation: CASSQMGTGGSYEQYF.

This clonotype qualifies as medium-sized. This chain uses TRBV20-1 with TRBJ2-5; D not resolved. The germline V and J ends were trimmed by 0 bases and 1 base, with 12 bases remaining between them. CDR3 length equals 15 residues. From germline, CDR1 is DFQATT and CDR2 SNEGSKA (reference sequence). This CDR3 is CSARDTARIQETQYF. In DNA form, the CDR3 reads TGCAGTGCTAGAGATACTGCCAGGATCCAAGAGACCCAGTACTTC.

CDR3 sequence reads: CSVEPRRETQYF. CDR3 in DNA: TGCAGCGTTGAACCTAGGCGAGAGACCCAGTACTTC. The V gene is TRBV29-1, the J gene TRBJ2-5; unclear D gene. Trimming took off 2 bases at V and 4 bases at J, with 8 bases between the two ends. Looked up from germline, CDR1 is SQVTM and CDR2 is ANQGSEA. The CDR3 runs 12 residues.

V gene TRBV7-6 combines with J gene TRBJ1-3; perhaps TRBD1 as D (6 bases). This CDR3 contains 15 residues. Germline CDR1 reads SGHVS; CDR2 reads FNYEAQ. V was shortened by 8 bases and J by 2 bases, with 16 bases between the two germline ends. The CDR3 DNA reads TGTGCCAGCCAATCCCCCGGGGGCACTGGAAACACCATATATTTT. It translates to CASQSPGGTGNTIYF.

Here the CDR3 reads CASSRTRGGQGTYEQYF. The CDR3 DNA is TGTGCCAGCAGTCGAACCAGGGGGGGACAGGGAACCTACGAGCAGTACTTC. The rearrangement uses TRBV2 and TRBJ2-7, with 9 nucleotides matching TRBD1. The CDR3 is 17 residues long. CDR1 is SNHLY, CDR2 FYNNEI, per germline. The trim removed 5 bases at V and 2 bases at J, leaving 13 bases unmatched.

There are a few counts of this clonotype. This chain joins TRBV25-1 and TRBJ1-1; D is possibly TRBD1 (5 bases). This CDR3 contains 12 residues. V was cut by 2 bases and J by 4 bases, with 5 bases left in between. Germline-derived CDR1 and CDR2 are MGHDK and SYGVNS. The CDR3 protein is CASSEGGTEAFF. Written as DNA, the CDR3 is TGTGCCAGCAGTGAAGGGGGCACTGAAGCTTTCTTT.

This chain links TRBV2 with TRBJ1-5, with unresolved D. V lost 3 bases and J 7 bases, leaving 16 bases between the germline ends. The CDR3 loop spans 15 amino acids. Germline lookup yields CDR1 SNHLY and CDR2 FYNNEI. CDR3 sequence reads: CASSDGGIPGQPQHF. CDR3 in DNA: TGTGCCAGCAGTGATGGAGGGATCCCGGGCCAGCCCCAGCATTTT.

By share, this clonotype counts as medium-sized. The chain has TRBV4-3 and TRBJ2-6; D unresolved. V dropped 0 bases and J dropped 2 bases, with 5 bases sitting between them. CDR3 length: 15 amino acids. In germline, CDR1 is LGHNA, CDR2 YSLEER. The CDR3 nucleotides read TGCGCCAGCAGCCAAGAAAGGGCTGGGGCCAACGTCCTGACTTTC. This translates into CASSQERAGANVLTF.

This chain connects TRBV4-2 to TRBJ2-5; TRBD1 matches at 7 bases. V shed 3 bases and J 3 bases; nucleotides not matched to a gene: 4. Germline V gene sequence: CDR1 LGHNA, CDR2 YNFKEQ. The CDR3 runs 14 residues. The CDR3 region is CASSQGTAKETQYF. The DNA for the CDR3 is TGTGCCAGCAGCCAGGGGACAGCGAAAGAGACCCAGTACTTC.

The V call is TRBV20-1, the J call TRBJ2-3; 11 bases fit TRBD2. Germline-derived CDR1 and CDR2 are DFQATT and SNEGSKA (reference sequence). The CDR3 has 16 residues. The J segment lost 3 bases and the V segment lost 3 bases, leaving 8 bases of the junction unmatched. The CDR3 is CSASPLAGGLTDTQYF. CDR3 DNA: TGCAGTGCTAGCCCCCTAGCGGGAGGCCTTACAGATACGCAGTATTTT.

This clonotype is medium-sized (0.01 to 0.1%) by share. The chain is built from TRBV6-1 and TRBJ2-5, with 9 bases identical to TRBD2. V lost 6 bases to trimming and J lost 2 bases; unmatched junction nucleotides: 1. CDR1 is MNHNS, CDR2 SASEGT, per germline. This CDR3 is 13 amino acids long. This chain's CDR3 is CASRLAGQETQYF. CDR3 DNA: TGTGCCAGCAGGCTAGCGGGGCAAGAGACCCAGTACTTC.

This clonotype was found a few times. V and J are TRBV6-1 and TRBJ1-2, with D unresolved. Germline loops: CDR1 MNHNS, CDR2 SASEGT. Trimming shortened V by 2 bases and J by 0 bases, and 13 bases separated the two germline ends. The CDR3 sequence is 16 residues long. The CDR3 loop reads CASSEMVLLANYGYTF. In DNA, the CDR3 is TGTGCCAGCAGTGAAATGGTTCTCTTAGCTAACTATGGCTACACCTTC.

The CDR3 nucleotides read TGTGCCAGCAGCTTAATGGGGGAAGGCGTCTACACCTTC. Protein product: CASSLMGEGVYTF. The chain carries TRBV7-9 and TRBJ1-2, with a tentative D call TRBD1 (5 bases). Deletions cut 2 bases from V and 10 bases from J, with 14 bases between. CDR3 size: 13 residues. Per germline, CDR1 SEHNR and CDR2 FQNEAQ (reference sequence).

This chain's CDR3 is CASSPNPTGIEAFF. As DNA, the CDR3 is TGCGCCAGCAGCCCAAATCCTACAGGGATTGAAGCTTTCTTT. The chain is built from TRBV5-1 and TRBJ1-1; TRBD1 is a possible D gene (6 bases). V was shortened by 4 bases and J by 7 bases, with 17 bases between the two germline ends. Germline V gene sequence: CDR1 SGHRS, CDR2 YFSETQ. The CDR3 spans 14 residues.

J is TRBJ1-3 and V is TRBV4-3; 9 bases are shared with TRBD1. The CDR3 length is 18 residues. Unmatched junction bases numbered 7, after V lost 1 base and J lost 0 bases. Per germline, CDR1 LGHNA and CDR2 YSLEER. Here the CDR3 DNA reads TGCGCCAGCAGCCAAGGTCCGGGACAGGGTCACTCTGGAAACACCATATATTTT. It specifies CASSQGPGQGHSGNTIYF.

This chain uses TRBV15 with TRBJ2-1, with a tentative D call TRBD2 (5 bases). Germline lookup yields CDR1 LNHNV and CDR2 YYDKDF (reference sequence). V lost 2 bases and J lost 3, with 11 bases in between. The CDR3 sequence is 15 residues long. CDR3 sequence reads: CATSRRGLFYNEQFF. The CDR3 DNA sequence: TGTGCCACCAGCAGACGAGGGCTGTTCTACAATGAGCAGTTCTTC.

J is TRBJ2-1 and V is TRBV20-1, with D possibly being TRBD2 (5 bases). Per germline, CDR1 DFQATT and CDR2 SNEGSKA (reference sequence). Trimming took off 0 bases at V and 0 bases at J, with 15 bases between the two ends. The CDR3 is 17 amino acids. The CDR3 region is CSARESEGYSSYNEQFF. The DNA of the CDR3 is TGCAGTGCTAGAGAAAGTGAGGGTTACAGCTCCTACAATGAGCAGTTCTTC.

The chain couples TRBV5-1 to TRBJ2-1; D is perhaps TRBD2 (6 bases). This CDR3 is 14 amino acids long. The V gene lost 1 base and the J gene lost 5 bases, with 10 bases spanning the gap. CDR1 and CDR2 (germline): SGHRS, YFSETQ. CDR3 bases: TGCGCCAGCAGCTTGCAGGACTATAACAATGAGCAGTTCTTC. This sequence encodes CASSLQDYNNEQFF.